This T cell receptor beta chain was documented in a study of radiotherapy plus CTLA-4 blockade in lung cancer. Germline V gives CDR1 SNHLY, CDR2 FYNNEI. V dropped 6 bases and J dropped 3; count of bases not matched to a gene: 4. This CDR3 spans 14 amino acids. Profiled with immunoSEQ multiplex PCR; TCRdb holds only in-frame clones, not every one. The sample lists about 68,000 clones, around 79% occurring once. The receptor comes from a human donor with non-small cell lung cancer who had a complete response to radiotherapy plus ipilimumab. The sample in question was peripheral blood, obtained from a patient treated with radiotherapy plus ipilimumab. V and J are TRBV2 and TRBJ1-2; TRBD1 matches 10 bases. For the CDR3, the DNA is TGTGCCAGCAGCCCTGGGACAGGGGACTATGGCTACACCTTC. It codes for CASSPGTGDYGYTF.